What follows are 4 T cell receptor beta chains derived from one specimen sequenced in a study of blood T cell repertoires in COVID-19. Sequencing used immunoSEQ multiplex PCR; TCRdb keeps in-frame clones, though not all of them. The data hold some 78,000 clones, with almost 90% observed a single time. The sequenced sample consisted of peripheral blood. Receptors originate from a woman older than 75 with active or convalescent COVID-19.

This sequence joins TRBV2 and TRBJ1-5, with a tentative D call TRBD1 (6 bases). V was pared by 4 bases and J by 0 bases, with 7 bases between. The CDR3 extends over 14 amino acids. Germline values: CDR1 SNHLY, CDR2 FYNNEI. The CDR3 coding sequence is TGTGCCAGCAGTGTACAGGGTAGCAATCAGCCCCAGCATTTT. Protein sequence: CASSVQGSNQPQHF.

V and J are TRBV5-6 and TRBJ2-7, with 9 bases matching TRBD1. The CDR3 has 14 amino acids. J was trimmed by 5 bases and V by 4 bases; bases with no gene match: 7. In germline, CDR1 is SGHDT, CDR2 YYEEEE. The CDR3 coding sequence is TGTGCCAGCAGCCGCCCCTGGACAGGGGACGAGCAGTACTTC. This gives the protein CASSRPWTGDEQYF.

A single count supports this clone. The chain recombines TRBV29-1 with TRBJ1-1; D is possibly TRBD1 (5 bases). V was pared by 5 bases and J by 4 bases, with 8 bases between. Per germline, CDR1 SQVTM and CDR2 ANQGSEA. The CDR3 extends over 11 amino acids. The CDR3 nucleotides read TGCAGCGTTCCAACAGGCACTGAAGCTTTCTTT. Translating it yields CSVPTGTEAFF.

The V gene is TRBV18, the J gene TRBJ1-1; 7 bases match TRBD1. V trimming: 6 bases; J trimming: 1 base; junction bases outside the gene matches: 5. Germline V CDR1 and CDR2: KGHSH, LQKENI. The CDR3 covers 14 residues. The CDR3 sequence: CASSPRTGNTEAFF. As DNA, the CDR3 is TGTGCCAGCTCCCCCCGGACAGGGAACACTGAAGCTTTCTTT.